The 2 T cell receptor beta chains listed next were all sequenced from one sample in a study of blood T cell repertoires in COVID-19. Using immunoSEQ multiplex PCR, the repertoire was profiled, and TCRdb retains in-frame clones only, with some absent. The profile shows 200,000 or so clones, around 84% of them singletons. The sequenced material came from peripheral blood. These receptors came from a woman aged 55 to 70 who had recovered from COVID-19.

The gene calls are TRBV9 and TRBJ2-1; 12 positions match TRBD2. Trimming removed 5 bases from V and 9 bases from J; junction bases left unmatched: 9. CDR3 length equals 15 residues. Germline V CDR1 and CDR2: SGDLS, YYNGEE. CDR3: CASRPLAGGQSEQFF. In DNA, the CDR3 is TGTGCCAGCAGACCCCTAGCGGGGGGGCAGAGTGAGCAGTTCTTC.

The chain carries TRBV5-1 and TRBJ2-5; tentative D call: TRBD2 (5 bases). V was trimmed by 1 base and J by 4 bases, leaving 11 bases between them. The CDR3 has 14 residues. Germline CDR1 is SGHRS and CDR2 is YFSETQ. The CDR3 spells CASSLMTRGETQYF. The CDR3 DNA reads TGCGCCAGCAGCTTGATGACACGGGGAGAGACCCAGTACTTC.